The clone carrying this T cell receptor beta chain has just a few counts. Its antigen is undetermined. The CDR3 is made up of 13 amino acids. The ends were cut back, 0 bases at V and 8 bases at J, with 8 bases in the middle. From germline, CDR1 is SGHTA and CDR2 FQGNSA. It was with unique molecular identifiers that the TCRbeta library was prepared. TCRdb re-called the PCR reads with MiXCR, one entry per CDR3 protein. The repertoire holds some 130,000 distinct CDR3 sequences, with roughly 10% as singletons. The sample comes from a study of T-cell reconstitution after alpha-beta-depleted transplantation in children. Study-wide results and limits: One year post-transplant, T-cell counts and diversity were largely derived from T cells produced anew. Some patients' high day-60 TCRbeta diversity was attributed to recipient cells surviving conditioning. At around two months after transplant, the alpha-beta T cells were reportedly derived from several hundred expanded clones that came from non-depleted graft cells.

The sequence derives from a girl under three years old who had a stem cell transplant for combined immunodeficiency, so the T cells may come from the graft donor. The sample was PBMCs, mostly from graft donor cells, taken 180 days after TCRalphabeta/CD19-depleted stem cell transplant. The J gene is TRBJ2-4, the V gene TRBV7-2, with D maybe TRBD2 (5 bases). DNA for the CDR3: TGTGCCAGCAGCTTAGCTGGGAGTGACATTCAGTACTTC. It translates to CASSLAGSDIQYF.